This TCR beta chain is drawn from a study of T-cell memory formation after mild COVID-19. The CDR3 contains 15 residues. In germline, CDR1 is MNHEY, CDR2 SVGEGT. The trim removed 7 bases at V and 12 bases at J, leaving 13 bases unmatched. TCRdb re-called the 5' RACE reads through MiXCR, storing one row per CDR3 protein. The table includes 100,000 to 150,000 distinct CDR3 sequences, 15% to 20% detected once. This sequence was found in a man between 18 and 29 years old who had mild COVID-19 (a few samples of this study predate the infection). Cell type and time point are not known. The chain employs TRBV6-2 or TRBV6-3 and TRBJ2-1; 12 bases agree with TRBD2. The sequenced sample was PBMCs or a T cell subset sorted from them (not recorded which). CDR3 DNA sequence: TGTGCCAGCAAAGACACGACTAGCGGGGGCTCCCGGCAGTTCTTC. Translation: CASKDTTSGGSRQFF.